The 29 T cell receptor beta chains in this list originate from one sample, sequenced in a study of blood T cells in healthy people across ages (dated by TCRdb to about 2015). Receptor amplification or capture employed 5' RACE. These reads were obtained on an Illumina HiSeq 2500. A second PCR of 7 to 11 cycles was run with a J-beta primer mix and a sample-barcoded 5' primer. TCRdb reprocessing: public reads trimmed at Q25 with fastp, clones called with MiXCR, in-frame beta chains kept. Each record represents a unique CDR3 protein, reported with the most common genes and DNA among its rows. The sample has roughly 1,500,000 distinct CDR3 sequences on record, around two fifths of them singletons. The biggest ten clones account for roughly 7.9% of the sample. The sample taken for sequencing was blood. Receptor source: a woman aged 18-29 years in good health.

The rearrangement joins TRBV12-3 or TRBV12-4 to TRBJ2-3; either TRBD1 or TRBD2 may fit D (5 bases each). The CDR3 sequence is 15 residues long. Trimming removed 5 bases at V and 5 bases at J, with 17 bases between. The CDR3, as DNA: TGTGCCAGCAGTACGGGACCCCCAGGAGGAGATACGCAGTATTTT. Residues: CASSTGPPGGDTQYF.

The V gene is TRBV30, the J gene TRBJ1-2, with a weak D call TRBD1 (6 bases). Germline CDR1 and CDR2: GTSNPN and SVGIG (reference sequence). Trimming took 3 bases from V and 4 from J, leaving 12 bases between them. CDR3 length: 13 amino acids. The CDR3: CAWSPGQIYGYTF. The CDR3 nucleotides read TGTGCCTGGAGCCCCGGACAGATCTATGGCTACACCTTC.

This clonotype was counted between two and nine times. The chain uses TRBV2 and TRBJ2-2; tentative D call: TRBD1 (6 bases). Trimming took off 2 bases at V and 4 bases at J, with 11 bases between the two ends. Germline V gene data show CDR1 as SNHLY and CDR2 as FYNNEI. The CDR3 has 15 residues. The CDR3 DNA reads TGTGCCAGCAGTGAACAGGGGAGAGTCACCGGGGAGCTGTTTTTT. Its protein is CASSEQGRVTGELFF. Full variable domain (remainder filled in from reference TRBV2 and TRBJ2-2): EPEVTQTPSHQVTQMGQEVILRCVPISNHLYFYWYRQILGQKVEFLVSFYNNEISEKSEIFDDQFSVERPDGSNFTLKIRSTKLEDSAMYFCASSEQGRVTGELFFGEGSRLTVL.

V gene TRBV9 combines with J gene TRBJ2-3; D not resolved. CDR3 size: 16 residues. V was pared by 0 bases and J by 1 base, with 12 bases between. CDR1 and CDR2 from the germline V gene are SGDLS and YYNGEE. CDR3 bases: TGTGCCAGCAGCGTAGATGTCCGAATGGGCACAGATACGCAGTATTTT. As protein: CASSVDVRMGTDTQYF.

This chain links TRBV10-3 with TRBJ2-3, with a possible D match to TRBD2 (7 bases). Between the trimmed V and J ends, which lost 6 bases and 5 bases, there was a span of 15 bases. Germline V gene data show CDR1 as ENHRY and CDR2 as SYGVKD. The CDR3 extends over 14 amino acids. As DNA, the CDR3 is TGTGCCATCAGGCCGGGGGGCCCGGGAGATACGCAGTATTTT. It yields the protein CAIRPGGPGDTQYF.

In its sample, this clonotype was seen a few times. The chain recombines TRBV20-1 with TRBJ1-5, with D tentatively TRBD1 (5 bases). The CDR3 consists of 19 residues. With 3 bases removed from V and 0 bases from J, the gap between germline ends came to 24 bases. Per germline, CDR1 DFQATT and CDR2 SNEGSKA (reference sequence). CDR3 in DNA: TGCAGTGCTAGCCGCCCCGGGTCCCCTAGGGGTTATAGCAATCAGCCCCAGCATTTT. This translates into CSASRPGSPRGYSNQPQHF.

This clonotype was counted a few times. The chain links TRBV7-9 to TRBJ1-6, with D possibly being TRBD1 (6 bases). Germline assignment: CDR1 SEHNR and CDR2 FQNEAQ (reference sequence). The CDR3 has 14 residues. V was pared by 5 bases and J by 5 bases, with 10 bases between. CDR3 DNA sequence: TGTGCCAGCAGCGAGGACAGAAATAATTCACCCCTCCACTTT. Translated, it gives CASSEDRNNSPLHF.

This clonotype was recorded many times. This sequence joins TRBV4-1 and TRBJ2-1, with TRBD2 identical over 7 bases. CDR1 MGHRA and CDR2 YSYEKL come from the germline V gene. Germline trimming cut 1 base from V and 10 bases from J; bases unmatched to any gene: 10. This CDR3 region has 15 residues. This CDR3 is CASSQGALADQEQFF. CDR3 DNA: TGCGCCAGCAGCCAAGGGGCCCTAGCGGATCAAGAGCAGTTCTTC.

This clonotype was recorded a few times. V usage is TRBV27 and J usage is TRBJ1-4, with 8 bases that match TRBD1. Germline V lookup: CDR1 MNHEY, CDR2 SMNVEV (reference sequence). This CDR3 contains 14 residues. The V gene end was trimmed by 3 bases and the J gene end by 8 bases; junction bases not matched to a gene: 5. CDR3 amino acids: CASSFGGTGEKLFF. CDR3 coding DNA: TGTGCCAGCAGTTTCGGGGGGACAGGAGAAAAACTGTTTTTT.

Written as DNA, the CDR3 is TGTGCCAGCAGTCCCCGGGCCGGGACAGGGTTATTCTATGGCTACACCTTC. Protein: CASSPRAGTGLFYGYTF. The gene calls are TRBV12-3 or TRBV12-4 and TRBJ1-2, with 9 bases matching TRBD1. After removal of 5 bases from V and 4 bases from J, the junction contained 14 bases not matched to a gene. CDR3 size: 17 residues.

The CDR3 loop is CASSEGGRGLTDTQYF. The CDR3 DNA follows: TGTGCCAGCAGTGAGGGGGGCAGGGGACTCACAGATACGCAGTATTTT. The rearrangement uses TRBV2 and TRBJ2-3, with D perhaps being TRBD1 or TRBD2 (6 bases each). Trimming shortened V by 3 bases and J by 2 bases, and 15 bases separated the two germline ends. Germline CDR1 reads SNHLY; CDR2 reads FYNNEI. This CDR3 spans 16 amino acids.

This clonotype was picked up a small number of times. The rearrangement uses TRBV10-3 and TRBJ2-3, with TRBD1 matching 11 bases. The CDR3 contains 13 residues. V shed 7 bases, J shed 11 bases, and the junction held 8 bases outside the gene matches. The germline V gene has CDR1 ENHRY and CDR2 SYGVKD. CDR3 residues: CAINGGQGEGQYF. The DNA for the CDR3 is TGTGCCATCAACGGGGGACAGGGGGAAGGGCAGTATTTT.

This clonotype was detected only once. The genes are TRBV12-3 or TRBV12-4 and TRBJ2-5; 13 bases agree with TRBD2. This CDR3 has 16 amino acids. The V segment lost 6 bases and the J segment 11 bases; nucleotides outside the gene matches: 15. The CDR3 sequence: CASRGGTSGKYNEQYF. Here the CDR3 DNA reads TGTGCCAGCAGGGGGGGGACTAGCGGGAAATACAATGAGCAGTACTTC.

The chain has TRBV7-6 and TRBJ2-7, with TRBD1 matching over 7 bases. Trimming at V came to 1 base and at J to 0 bases, leaving 9 bases not matched to a gene. CDR1 and CDR2 (germline): SGHVS, FNYEAQ. The CDR3 loop spans 17 amino acids. The CDR3: CASSLDRGPSSSYEQYF. CDR3 sequence (DNA): TGTGCCAGCAGCTTAGACAGGGGTCCTTCTTCCTCCTACGAGCAGTACTTC.

The rearrangement links TRBV10-3 to TRBJ2-3; 8 bases match TRBD2. Germline trimming cut 10 bases from V and 3 bases from J; bases unmatched to any gene: 6. Germline CDR1 reads ENHRY; CDR2 reads SYGVKD. The CDR3 runs 13 residues. The CDR3 sequence is CATRGGETDTQYF. DNA of the CDR3: TGTGCCACCCGGGGGGGGGAGACAGATACGCAGTATTTT.

The chain couples TRBV5-1 to TRBJ2-7; D may be TRBD2 (5 bases). V was cut by 0 bases and J by 3 bases, with 13 bases left in between. The CDR3 has 15 residues. Germline CDR1 and CDR2: SGHRS and YFSETQ. CDR3 sequence: CASSLGGSSLYEQYF. In DNA form, the CDR3 reads TGCGCCAGCAGCTTGGGTGGGAGTTCTCTCTACGAGCAGTACTTC.

This clonotype was seen only a few times. This rearrangement joins TRBV29-1 to TRBJ2-5; D perhaps matches TRBD2 (6 bases). Germline values: CDR1 SQVTM, CDR2 ANQGSEA. V shed 1 base and J shed 4 bases, with 16 bases lying between them. The CDR3 length is 15 residues. The CDR3 bases are TGCAGCGTTGAAGGGGGGGAGGCCCTCGTAGAGACCCAGTACTTC. It codes for CSVEGGEALVETQYF.

The rearrangement uses TRBV4-2 and TRBJ2-3; weak D call: TRBD1 (5 bases). The CDR3 runs 14 residues. Germline CDR1 reads LGHNA; CDR2 reads YNFKEQ. The V end lost 11 bases, the J end lost 6 bases, and 21 bases lay between the germline ends. CDR3 nucleotides: TGTGCCTTACAGGCGTTTAATAAGCTTGATACGCAGTATTTT. Encoded protein: CALQAFNKLDTQYF.

This chain uses TRBV30 with TRBJ2-1; a weak D match, TRBD2 (6 bases). The germline CDR1 and CDR2 sequences are GTSNPN and SVGIG (reference sequence). The ends were cut back, 2 bases at V and 8 bases at J, with 19 bases in the middle. CDR3 length equals 15 residues. CDR3 sequence reads: CAWSPMSPVADEQFF. CDR3 bases: TGTGCCTGGAGTCCCATGTCCCCCGTAGCGGATGAGCAGTTCTTC.

The chain couples TRBV20-1 to TRBJ1-5; D not resolved. Germline loops: CDR1 DFQATT, CDR2 SNEGSKA (reference sequence). The CDR3 has 14 residues. V was clipped by 1 base and J by 4 bases, with 11 bases between them. The CDR3 DNA is TGCAGTGCTAGAGGGAGGTGGGCTAATCAGCCCCAGCATTTT. It is translated as CSARGRWANQPQHF.

The CDR3 nucleotides read TGTGCCAGCAGATTACCAGCCGGGACTAGCGGGGGGGCCCAAGAGACCCAGTACTTC. Protein: CASRLPAGTSGGAQETQYF. This chain uses TRBV28 with TRBJ2-5; TRBD2 aligns across 16 bases. This CDR3 is 19 amino acids long. The V and J ends lost 6 bases and 1 base, in that order; junction bases with no gene match: 11. CDR1 is MDHEN, CDR2 SYDVKM, per germline.

This clonotype was observed a few times. The rearrangement joins TRBV13 to TRBJ2-3; D is ambiguous. The V gene lost 0 bases and the J gene lost 4 bases, with 11 bases spanning the gap. Looked up from germline, CDR1 is PRHDT and CDR2 is FYEKMQ (reference sequence). The CDR3 sequence is 15 residues long. CDR3 coding DNA: TGTGCCAGCAGCTTAGGTGGACGTTCAGCAGATACGCAGTATTTT. Encoded protein: CASSLGGRSADTQYF.

V gene TRBV14 combines with J gene TRBJ1-6; 8 nucleotides agree with TRBD1. Germline loops: CDR1 SGHDN, CDR2 FVKESK. This CDR3 contains 19 residues. V lost 2 bases to trimming and J lost 4 bases; unmatched junction nucleotides: 13. The CDR3 DNA is TGTGCCAGCAGCCAAAGAGGCCTGGCAGGGGGCGGATATAATTCACCCCTCCACTTT. Protein product: CASSQRGLAGGGYNSPLHF.

The rearrangement joins TRBV20-1 to TRBJ2-3; D may be TRBD2 (6 bases). The CDR3 spans 15 residues. Looked up from germline, CDR1 is DFQATT and CDR2 is SNEGSKA (reference sequence). Trimming removed 3 bases from V and 8 bases from J, with 21 bases in between. The CDR3: CSASLPAGPQSTQYF. CDR3 sequence (DNA): TGCAGTGCTAGTTTGCCGGCGGGACCCCAGTCTACGCAGTATTTT.

This clonotype occurred a few times. The V and J genes are TRBV5-1 and TRBJ2-1, with D uncertain. The CDR3 is made up of 15 amino acids. Trimming took 3 bases from V and 3 from J, leaving 13 bases between them. CDR1 SGHRS and CDR2 YFSETQ come from the germline V gene. The CDR3 region has the DNA TGCGCCAGCAGCTCCTCCCATGGAAGCTACAATGAGCAGTTCTTC. It encodes CASSSSHGSYNEQFF.

This clonotype showed up just a few times. The chain carries TRBV5-1 and TRBJ2-5; TRBD2 matches at 12 bases. J lost 2 bases, V lost 4 bases, and 6 bases had no gene match. CDR3 length equals 16 residues. Per germline, CDR1 SGHRS and CDR2 YFSETQ. CDR3 coding DNA: TGCGCCAGCAGCACTTCACTAGCGGGAGGTCAAGAGACCCAGTACTTC. Protein: CASSTSLAGGQETQYF.

This clonotype was found a few times. The genes are TRBV3-1 and TRBJ1-2, with 9 bases matching TRBD1. The V gene end was trimmed by 3 bases and the J gene end by 7 bases; junction bases not matched to a gene: 9. The CDR3 runs 15 residues. Germline-derived CDR1 and CDR2 are LGHDT and YNNKEL (reference sequence). The CDR3 reads CASSQAGTGTAGYTF. The CDR3 nucleotides read TGTGCCAGCAGCCAGGCAGGGACAGGGACGGCTGGCTACACCTTC.

The V and J genes are TRBV7-9 and TRBJ1-1; 8 nucleotides line up with TRBD1. The CDR3 covers 15 residues. Germline loops: CDR1 SEHNR, CDR2 FQNEAQ (reference sequence). The V segment lost 5 bases and the J segment 2 bases; nucleotides outside the gene matches: 7. The CDR3 reads CASSRLDRGNTEAFF. DNA for the CDR3: TGTGCCAGCAGCCGTCTCGACAGGGGCAACACTGAAGCTTTCTTT. Based on the CDR3 plus reference TRBV7-9 and TRBJ1-1, the full variable domain is DTGVSQNPRHKITKRGQNVTFRCDPISEHNRLYWYRQTLGQGPEFLTYFQNEAQLEKSRLLSDRFSAERPKGSFSTLEIQRTEQGDSAMYLCASSRLDRGNTEAFFGQGTRLTVV.

Regarding this clonotype: The germline gene is not matched at one end of the junction; a read error may be the cause. The chain couples TRBV11-2 to TRBJ2-7, with D hard to call. There are 17 residues in the CDR3. CDR1 is SGHAT and CDR2 is FQNNGV in the germline V gene. The CDR3 loop reads CASSLKMRWADSNEQYF. In DNA form, the CDR3 reads TGTGCCAGCAGCTTAAAAATGCGGTGGGCCGACTCCAACGAGCAGTACTTC. Drawing the rest from reference TRBV11-2 and TRBJ2-7, the complete variable domain is EAGVAQSPRYKIIEKRQSVAFWCNPISGHATLYWYQQILGQGPKLLIQFQNNGVVDDSQLPKDRFSAERLKGVDSTLKIQPAKLEDSAVYLCASSLKMRWADSNEQYFGPGTRLTVT.